Each of the 4 T cell receptor beta chains below was sequenced from the same sample in a study of blood T cell repertoires in COVID-19. Profiled with immunoSEQ multiplex PCR; TCRdb holds only in-frame clones, not every one. This table holds 300,000 to 350,000 clones, about 90% found once. The sample taken for sequencing was peripheral blood. The receptors derive from a woman aged 18-29 years who had recovered from COVID-19.

The chain recombines TRBV6-4 with TRBJ1-1, with D possibly TRBD1 on 6 matching bases. V was shortened by 3 bases and J by 4 bases, with 9 bases between the two germline ends. CDR1 and CDR2 (germline): MRHNA, SNTAGT. The CDR3 runs to 13 residues. CDR3 loop: CASSESRGTEAFF. The DNA of the CDR3 is TGTGCCAGCAGTGAATCCAGGGGCACTGAAGCTTTCTTT.

The V and J genes are TRBV5-1 and TRBJ2-5; 9 positions agree with TRBD2. The CDR3 extends over 15 amino acids. Germline-derived CDR1 and CDR2 are SGHRS and YFSETQ. V lost 2 bases, J lost 3 bases, and 5 bases stayed unmatched. The DNA for the CDR3 is TGCGCCAGCAGCTTCATGTTAGCGGGAGAAGAGACCCAGTACTTC. This gives the protein CASSFMLAGEETQYF.

This clone was counted between two and nine times. CDR3 sequence reads: CASSLGGSGRPYNEQFF. For the CDR3, the DNA is TGTGCCAGCAGCTTAGGGGGTAGCGGGAGGCCCTACAATGAGCAGTTCTTC. The chain has TRBV7-9 and TRBJ2-1; 10 bases align to TRBD2. Germline values: CDR1 SEHNR, CDR2 FQNEAQ (reference sequence). The CDR3 has 17 amino acids. V lost 1 base to trimming and J lost 2 bases; unmatched junction nucleotides: 5.

This clone has a handful of counts. In DNA form, the CDR3 reads TGTGCCAGCAGTTTAGTGAGCTATGGCTACACCTTC. Translated: CASSLVSYGYTF. The rearrangement uses TRBV12-3 or TRBV12-4 and TRBJ1-2; no clear D. CDR3 length: 12 amino acids. Trimming cost V 1 base and J 4 bases, with 4 bases left between them.